The 28 T cell receptor beta chains below come from one sample, sequenced in a study of metastatic and nonmetastatic thyroid tumors. TCRdb reanalyzed the PCR reads via MiXCR. The sample lists roughly 19,000 clones, 20% to 25% occurring once. All patients reached thyroid surgery having received no treatment beforehand. Input material: tumor tissue. The receptors were gathered from a female donor with papillary thyroid cancer or a benign thyroid nodule (not recorded which). Some clones in this sample may be carry-over from other donors' samples.

This clone was seen many times. A read error is possible here, since a much larger clone lies one base away. V usage is TRBV10-3 and J usage is TRBJ2-1; 11 positions match TRBD2. The germline V gene encodes CDR1 ENHRY and CDR2 SYGVKD. The CDR3 covers 14 residues. V shed 4 bases, J shed 9 bases, and the junction held 5 bases outside the gene matches. The CDR3 DNA sequence: TGTGCCATCAGTGTGTCTAGCGGGAGGACTGAGCAGTTCTTC. This translates into CAISVSSGRTEQFF.

This clone was detected ten times or more. The chain links TRBV7-3 to TRBJ2-3; tentatively, D is TRBD1 (5 bases). Trimming cost V 2 bases and J 9 bases, with 12 bases left between them. Germline CDR1 and CDR2: SGHTA and FQGTGA. The CDR3 totals 13 residues. The CDR3 reads CASSLDSLTTQYF. CDR3 coding DNA: TGTGCCAGCAGCTTAGACAGCCTGACAACGCAGTATTTT.

The sample holds many counts of this clone. V is TRBV5-6 and J is TRBJ1-2, with a tentative D call TRBD1 (5 bases). Germline CDR1 SGHDT, CDR2 YYEEEE. Between the trimmed V and J ends, which lost 1 base and 0 bases, there was a span of 10 bases. This CDR3 spans 15 amino acids. The CDR3 loop reads CASSLPDSTNYGYTF. CDR3 bases: TGTGCCAGCAGCTTGCCCGACAGCACTAACTATGGCTACACCTTC.

This clone was counted only a few times. The chain uses TRBV24-1 and TRBJ2-2; D is perhaps TRBD1 (5 bases). Trimming removed 5 bases at V and 5 bases at J, with 8 bases between. The CDR3 spans 13 residues. Germline CDR1 reads KGHDR; CDR2 reads SFDVKD. In DNA form, the CDR3 reads TGTGCCACCAGTGGCAGGGCGACCGGGGAGCTGTTTTTT. This translates into CATSGRATGELFF.

CDR3 region: CASSPGTKDEQYF. In nucleotides, the CDR3 is TGTGCCAGCTCGCCTGGGACAAAGGACGAGCAGTACTTC. V gene TRBV18 combines with J gene TRBJ2-7, with D tentatively TRBD1 (6 bases). The CDR3 spans 13 residues. The V end was cut by 6 bases, the J end by 5 bases, with 14 bases between. In germline, CDR1 is KGHSH, CDR2 LQKENI.

To note about this clone: A much larger clone lies a single base off, so this may be a read error. The rearrangement joins TRBV10-2 to TRBJ2-2; 14 bases match TRBD2. The trim removed 10 bases at V and 7 bases at J, leaving 17 bases unmatched. The CDR3 length is 18 residues. The V gene's germline CDR1 is WSHSY and CDR2 SAAADI. The DNA of the CDR3 is TGCGCCATCCGTATGATCGCCGGACTAGCGGGAGGTGGCGGGGAGCTGTTTTTT. The encoded protein is CAIRMIAGLAGGGGELFF.

This clone was seen more than once but under ten times. The chain couples TRBV5-1 to TRBJ1-4; TRBD1 agrees at 7 bases. The J segment lost 4 bases and the V segment lost 4 bases, leaving 4 bases of the junction unmatched. The CDR3 length is 14 residues. Germline CDR1 and CDR2: SGHRS and YFSETQ. CDR3 sequence reads: CASSPGQLNEKLFF. DNA of the CDR3: TGCGCCAGCAGCCCGGGACAGCTTAATGAAAAACTGTTTTTT. The full variable domain, rest sourced from reference TRBV5-1 and TRBJ1-4, is KAGVTQTPRYLIKTRGQQVTLSCSPISGHRSVSWYQQTPGQGLQFLFEYFSETQRNKGNFPGRFSGRQFSNSRSEMNVSTLELGDSALYLCASSPGQLNEKLFFGSGTQLSVL.

This clone was seen a single time. V is TRBV20-1 and J is TRBJ2-1; D gene unclear. The CDR3 extends over 14 amino acids. The V gene's germline CDR1 is DFQATT and CDR2 SNEGSKA (reference sequence). Trimming took 3 bases from V and 3 from J, leaving 12 bases between them. The CDR3 DNA reads TGCAGTGCTAGTGGCGGTAACGGCTACAATGAGCAGTTCTTC. It encodes CSASGGNGYNEQFF.

V is TRBV19 and J is TRBJ2-2; D gene unclear. Trimming left V 2 bases short and J 4 bases short, with 5 bases between. In germline, CDR1 is LNHDA, CDR2 SQIVND (reference sequence). This CDR3 contains 13 residues. The CDR3 loop is CASSIYGTGELFF. CDR3 nucleotide sequence: TGTGCCAGTAGTATATACGGCACCGGGGAGCTGTTTTTT.

In its sample, this clone was seen many times. The rearrangement uses TRBV6-5 and TRBJ2-1; 7 bases agree with TRBD1. The CDR3 sequence is 18 residues long. CDR1 is MNHEY, CDR2 SVGAGI, per germline. J was trimmed by 4 bases and V by 2 bases; bases with no gene match: 14. In DNA, the CDR3 is TGTGCCAGCAGTTACGCCCACTTACGGGACAGCCAATACAATGAGCAGTTCTTC. It yields the protein CASSYAHLRDSQYNEQFF.

Concerning this clone itself: The junction differs from germline at one of its ends, possibly a read error. This sample also contains other DNA sequences that code for the same CDR3. The chain has TRBV7-2 and TRBJ2-3; possible D gene TRBD1, 5 bases. Germline-derived CDR1 and CDR2 are SGHTA and FQGNSA. The CDR3 loop spans 11 amino acids. Written as DNA, the CDR3 is TGTGCCAGCAGCCAGACAGATACTCAGTATTTT. Protein product: CASSQTDTQYF. The variable domain in full, completed from reference TRBV7-2 and TRBJ2-3, reads GAGVSQSPSNKVTEKGKDVELRCDPISGHTALYWYRQSLGQGLEFLIYFQGNSAPDKSGLPSDRFSAERTGGSVSTLTIQRTQQEDSAVYLCASSQTDTQYFGPGTRLTVL.

By share of the sample, this clone is medium-sized (0.01 to 0.1%). CDR3 sequence reads: CSARTGNNSPLHF. The CDR3 DNA follows: TGCAGTGCTCGGACAGGGAATAATTCACCCCTCCACTTT. The chain is built from TRBV20-1 and TRBJ1-6, with 8 nucleotides matching TRBD1. Trimming removed 5 bases from V and 5 bases from J; junction bases left unmatched: 2. The CDR3 runs 13 residues. Germline assignment: CDR1 DFQATT and CDR2 SNEGSKA (reference sequence).

Many counts were recorded for this clone. The chain has TRBV5-1 and TRBJ2-5; the D gene is possibly TRBD1 (6 bases). Germline V gene data show CDR1 as SGHRS and CDR2 as YFSETQ. The V end was cut by 4 bases, the J end by 7 bases, with 11 bases between. This CDR3 region has 12 residues. The CDR3 reads CASSALQGTQYF. The CDR3, as DNA: TGCGCCAGCAGCGCGCTACAGGGGACCCAGTACTTC. The whole variable domain, filled in from reference TRBV5-1 and TRBJ2-5, reads KAGVTQTPRYLIKTRGQQVTLSCSPISGHRSVSWYQQTPGQGLQFLFEYFSETQRNKGNFPGRFSGRQFSNSRSEMNVSTLELGDSALYLCASSALQGTQYFGPGTRLLVL.

This clone has at least ten counts. The chain combines TRBV20-1 with TRBJ1-5; D remains unclear. Germline-derived CDR1 and CDR2 are DFQATT and SNEGSKA (reference sequence). Trimming removed 3 bases from V and 0 bases from J, with 12 bases in between. CDR3 length: 15 amino acids. CDR3 nucleotide sequence: TGCAGTGCTAGCCCAAAGGGCCATAGCAATCAGCCCCAGCATTTT. This encodes CSASPKGHSNQPQHF.

This clone is medium-sized within its sample. The CDR3 DNA follows: TGTGCCAGCAGCCCAGGGACCGGGGAGGAGCAGTACTTC. Translated, it gives CASSPGTGEEQYF. The J gene is TRBJ2-7, the V gene TRBV4-2; either TRBD1 or TRBD2 may fit D (5 bases each). Trimming removed 4 bases at V and 7 bases at J, with 14 bases between. Per the germline V gene, CDR1 is LGHNA and CDR2 is YNFKEQ. This CDR3 spans 13 amino acids.

This clone is labeled as medium-sized. DNA for the CDR3: TGTGCCAGTAGACGGGGGGGAGAAACCGGGGAGCTGTTTTTT. Translation: CASRRGGETGELFF. This chain connects TRBV19 to TRBJ2-2; TRBD2 matches at 8 bases. Germline CDR1 reads LNHDA; CDR2 reads SQIVND (reference sequence). There are 14 residues in the CDR3. Losses at the gene ends were 6 bases for V and 5 bases for J; bases not matched to a gene: 5. Full variable domain (missing parts from reference TRBV19 and TRBJ2-2): DGGITQSPKYLFRKEGQNVTLSCEQNLNHDAMYWYRQDPGQGLRLIYYSQIVNDFQKGDIAEGYSVSREKKESFPLTVTSAQKNPTAFYLCASRRGGETGELFFGEGSRLTVL.

This clone has a handful of counts. This chain links TRBV6-5 with TRBJ1-4; no firm D call. Per the germline V gene, CDR1 is MNHEY and CDR2 is SVGAGI. V shed 0 bases and J shed 8 bases, with 7 bases lying between them. The CDR3 is 13 amino acids. CDR3 in DNA: TGTGCCAGCAGTTACTCCCCGAGGGAAAAACTGTTTTTT. Its translation is CASSYSPREKLFF.

This chain links TRBV20-1 with TRBJ2-7; D is possibly TRBD1 (6 bases). This CDR3 is 16 amino acids long. The ends were cut back, 1 base at V and 4 bases at J, with 20 bases in the middle. Germline CDR1 DFQATT, CDR2 SNEGSKA (reference sequence). CDR3 protein: CSARGEWGPWIYEQYF. CDR3 in DNA: TGCAGTGCTAGAGGAGAGTGGGGGCCATGGATATACGAGCAGTACTTC.

With regard to this clone: This clone may be a read error of a much larger clone one base away. CDR3 DNA sequence: TGTGCCTGCGCATGTCGGGAGACCCAGTACTTC. Amino acids: CACACRETQYF. The rearrangement links TRBV30 to TRBJ2-5, with D unclear. The V end was cut by 6 bases, the J end by 5 bases, with 10 bases between. The CDR3 extends over 11 amino acids. Germline CDR1 and CDR2: GTSNPN and SVGIG (reference sequence).

In its sample, this clone was seen many times. V usage is TRBV13 and J usage is TRBJ2-5; 7 positions agree with TRBD1. Germline loops: CDR1 PRHDT, CDR2 FYEKMQ (reference sequence). The J segment lost 2 bases and the V segment lost 3 bases, leaving 18 bases of the junction unmatched. The CDR3 runs to 19 residues. CDR3 in amino acids: CASSFFGPTGRGAQETQYF. The CDR3 bases are TGTGCCAGCAGCTTTTTTGGGCCGACAGGGAGAGGGGCGCAAGAGACCCAGTACTTC.

There are many counts of this clone. The J gene is TRBJ1-2, the V gene TRBV25-1; no clear D. There are 14 residues in the CDR3. V was pared by 3 bases and J by 2 bases, with 10 bases between. Per the germline V gene, CDR1 is MGHDK and CDR2 is SYGVNS. This CDR3 is CASSDFPGNYGYTF. The CDR3 nucleotides are TGTGCCAGCAGTGACTTTCCGGGGAACTATGGCTACACCTTC.

This clone has more than one count but fewer than ten. This chain uses TRBV7-8 with TRBJ2-7, with 8 bases matching TRBD2. The ends lost 5 bases at V and 7 bases at J; junction bases unmatched: 7. The CDR3 is 13 residues long. CDR1 and CDR2 from the germline V gene are SGHVS and FQNEAQ. CDR3 bases: TGTGCCAGCAGCAGGGGACTAGAGAGGGAGCAGTACTTC. Encoded protein: CASSRGLEREQYF.

About this clone itself: A read error may produce the germline difference seen at one junction end. J is TRBJ2-1 and V is TRBV6-7, with D perhaps matching TRBD2 (5 bases). TRBV6-7 is an ORF, and what it does is uncertain. The CDR3 contains 17 residues. The CDR3 loop is CASSYSRLAGDYNEHFF. DNA for the CDR3: TGTGCCAGCAGTTACTCCCGGCTAGCCGGAGACTACAATGAGCATTTCTTC.

The chain carries TRBV5-1 and TRBJ1-2; 7 positions match TRBD1. Germline-derived CDR1 and CDR2 are SGHRS and YFSETQ. After removal of 2 bases from V and 3 bases from J, the junction contained 4 bases not matched to a gene. This CDR3 region has 14 residues. CDR3 coding DNA: TGCGCCAGCAGCTTCGACAGGGCTGACTATGGCTACACCTTC. This codes for CASSFDRADYGYTF.

In this sample, this clone is medium-sized. The rearrangement uses TRBV27 and TRBJ2-7, with a weak D call TRBD2 (5 bases). This CDR3 is 15 amino acids long. The germline V gene encodes CDR1 MNHEY and CDR2 SMNVEV (reference sequence). With 0 bases removed from V and 2 bases from J, the gap between germline ends came to 11 bases. CDR3: CASSLSEDYAYEQYF. CDR3 nucleotides: TGTGCCAGCAGTTTATCGGAAGACTATGCCTACGAGCAGTACTTC.

The genes are TRBV9 and TRBJ2-2; D uncertain. The CDR3 runs to 14 residues. Trimming stripped 0 bases from V and 7 bases from J, with 10 bases between. Germline loops: CDR1 SGDLS, CDR2 YYNGEE. In nucleotides, the CDR3 is TGTGCCAGCAGCGTAGGATTTGGAATCGGGGAGCTGTTTTTT. It yields the protein CASSVGFGIGELFF.

The V and J genes are TRBV20-1 and TRBJ1-2; D is unresolved. Between the trimmed V and J ends, which lost 3 bases and 7 bases, there was a span of 18 bases. This CDR3 spans 14 amino acids. CDR1 is DFQATT and CDR2 is SNEGSKA in the germline V gene (reference sequence). The CDR3 DNA is TGCAGTGCTAGTCCGCTAGAGTATTCGGGTGGCTACACCTTC. Protein sequence: CSASPLEYSGGYTF.

This clone is labeled medium-sized. This chain links TRBV28 with TRBJ2-7, with D hard to call. CDR3 length: 14 amino acids. The germline gives CDR1 MDHEN, CDR2 SYDVKM. Between the trimmed V and J ends, which lost 5 bases and 5 bases, there was a span of 16 bases. The CDR3 bases are TGTGCCAGCAGTACCCCGTTGCGGTGGAACGAGCAGTACTTC. This translates into CASSTPLRWNEQYF.